Ten or more counts support the clone carrying this T cell receptor beta chain. The target antigen is unknown. RNA was extracted from bulk tissue without any cell sorting. Chemotherapy-naive patients with new lung cancer underwent thoracic surgery in China, August–late 2014. V dropped 4 bases and J dropped 3; count of bases not matched to a gene: 3. Germline loops: CDR1 SGHTA, CDR2 FQGNSA. This CDR3 has 14 residues. The library came from three nested PCR rounds adapted from ARM-PCR protocols. TCRdb used MiXCR to reprocess the multiplex PCR reads, holding one entry per CDR3 protein. The sample records about 80,000 distinct CDR3 sequences, about two thirds being singletons. This sample is drawn from a study of tumor and adjacent non-tumor tissue in lung cancer. Notes on the study in general: In normal lung, the top 100 clones were significantly more dominant than in tumor.

The chain links TRBV7-2 to TRBJ2-3; 8 bases line up with TRBD1. This clonotype was obtained from a woman aged 65 to 85 with non-small cell lung cancer. The sequenced sample was lung tumor tissue. The CDR3 loop is CASSSDRGTDTQYF. The DNA for the CDR3 is TGTGCCAGCAGCTCAGACAGGGGTACAGATACGCAGTATTTT.